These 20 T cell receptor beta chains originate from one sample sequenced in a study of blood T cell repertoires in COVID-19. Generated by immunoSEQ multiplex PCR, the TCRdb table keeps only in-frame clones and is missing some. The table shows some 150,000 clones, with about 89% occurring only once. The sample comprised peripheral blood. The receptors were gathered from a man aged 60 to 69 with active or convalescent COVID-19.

The CDR3, as DNA: TGTGCCAGCAGCCCAGGGGTGGGCTCACCCCTCCACTTT. Translation: CASSPGVGSPLHF. V gene TRBV14 combines with J gene TRBJ1-6; TRBD1 is a possible D gene (6 bases). The CDR3 sequence is 13 residues long. Germline loops: CDR1 SGHDN, CDR2 FVKESK. V dropped 4 bases and J dropped 10 bases, with 11 bases sitting between them.

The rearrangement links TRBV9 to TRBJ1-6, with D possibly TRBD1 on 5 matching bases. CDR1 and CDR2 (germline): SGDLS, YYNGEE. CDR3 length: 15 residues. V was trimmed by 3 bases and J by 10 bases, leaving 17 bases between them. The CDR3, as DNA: TGTGCCAGCAGCGCCCTCTCTGGGGGAGGGTCACCCCTCCACTTT. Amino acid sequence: CASSALSGGGSPLHF.

The CDR3 reads CASSPTGRSYNEQFF. The CDR3 nucleotides read TGTGCCAGCAGCCCTACAGGGCGCTCCTACAATGAGCAGTTCTTC. This rearrangement joins TRBV2 to TRBJ2-1, with TRBD1 as a possible D gene (6 bases). Germline V CDR1 and CDR2: SNHLY, FYNNEI. The CDR3 is 15 residues long. V dropped 6 bases and J dropped 0 bases, with 12 bases sitting between them.

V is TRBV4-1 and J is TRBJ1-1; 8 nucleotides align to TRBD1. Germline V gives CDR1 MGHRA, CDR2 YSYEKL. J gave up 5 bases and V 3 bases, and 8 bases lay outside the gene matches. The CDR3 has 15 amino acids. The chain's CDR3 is CASSHPDRGRTEAFF. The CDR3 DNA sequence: TGCGCCAGCAGCCACCCCGACAGGGGCCGTACTGAAGCTTTCTTT.

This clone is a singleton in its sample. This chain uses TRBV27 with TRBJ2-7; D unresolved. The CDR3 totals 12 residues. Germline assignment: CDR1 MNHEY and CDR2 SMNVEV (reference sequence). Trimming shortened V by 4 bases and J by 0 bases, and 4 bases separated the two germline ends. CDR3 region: CASSSSSYEQYF. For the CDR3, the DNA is TGTGCCAGCAGTTCGAGCTCCTACGAGCAGTACTTC.

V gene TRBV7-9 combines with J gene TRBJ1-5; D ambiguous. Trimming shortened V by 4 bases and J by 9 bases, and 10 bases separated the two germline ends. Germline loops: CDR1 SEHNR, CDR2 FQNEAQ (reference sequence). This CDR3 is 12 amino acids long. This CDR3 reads CASSSISGPQHF. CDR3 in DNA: TGTGCCAGCAGCTCGATATCGGGGCCCCAGCATTTT. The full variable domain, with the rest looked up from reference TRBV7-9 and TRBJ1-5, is DTGVSQNPRHKITKRGQNVTFRCDPISEHNRLYWYRQTLGQGPEFLTYFQNEAQLEKSRLLSDRFSAERPKGSFSTLEIQRTEQGDSAMYLCASSSISGPQHFGDGTRLSIL.

The CDR3: CASSPRGPGTDTQYF. CDR3 bases: TGTGCCAGCAGTCCGCGCGGGCCCGGCACAGATACGCAGTATTTT. The V and J genes are TRBV27 and TRBJ2-3, with a tentative D call TRBD2 (5 bases). V gave up 5 bases and J gave up 1 base, with 13 bases separating them. Germline lookup yields CDR1 MNHEY and CDR2 SMNVEV (reference sequence). CDR3 size: 15 residues.

The CDR3 protein is CASSLQGEAFF. The CDR3 nucleotides are TGTGCCAGCAGCTTGCAGGGTGAAGCTTTCTTT. This chain uses TRBV7-9 with TRBJ1-1; a possible D gene is TRBD1 (5 bases). In germline, CDR1 is SEHNR, CDR2 FQNEAQ (reference sequence). The CDR3 spans 11 residues. V shed 3 bases and J shed 7 bases, with 6 bases lying between them. Full variable domain (remainder filled in from reference TRBV7-9 and TRBJ1-1): DTGVSQNPRHKITKRGQNVTFRCDPISEHNRLYWYRQTLGQGPEFLTYFQNEAQLEKSRLLSDRFSAERPKGSFSTLEIQRTEQGDSAMYLCASSLQGEAFFGQGTRLTVV.

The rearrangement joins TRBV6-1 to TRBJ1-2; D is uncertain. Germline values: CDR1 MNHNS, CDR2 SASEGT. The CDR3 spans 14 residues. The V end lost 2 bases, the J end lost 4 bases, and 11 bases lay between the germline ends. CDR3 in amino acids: CASSELGYPYGYTF. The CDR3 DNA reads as TGTGCCAGCAGTGAACTGGGCTACCCCTATGGCTACACCTTC.

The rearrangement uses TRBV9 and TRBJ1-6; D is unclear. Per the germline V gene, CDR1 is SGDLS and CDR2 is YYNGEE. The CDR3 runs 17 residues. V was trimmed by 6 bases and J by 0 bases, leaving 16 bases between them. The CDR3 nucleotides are TGTGCCAGCAAGAACTCGAGGTCTAGCTCCTATAATTCACCCCTCCACTTT. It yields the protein CASKNSRSSSYNSPLHF.

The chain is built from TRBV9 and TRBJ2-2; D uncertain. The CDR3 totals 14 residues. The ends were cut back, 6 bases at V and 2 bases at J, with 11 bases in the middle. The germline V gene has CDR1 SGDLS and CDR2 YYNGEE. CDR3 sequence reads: CASKERVNTGELFF. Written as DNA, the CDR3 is TGTGCCAGCAAGGAACGGGTCAACACCGGGGAGCTGTTTTTT.

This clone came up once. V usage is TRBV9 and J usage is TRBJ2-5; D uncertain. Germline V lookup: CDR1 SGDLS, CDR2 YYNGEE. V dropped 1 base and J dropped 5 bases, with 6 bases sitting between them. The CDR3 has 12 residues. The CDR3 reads CASSVSEETQYF. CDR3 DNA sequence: TGTGCCAGCAGCGTAAGTGAGGAGACCCAGTACTTC.

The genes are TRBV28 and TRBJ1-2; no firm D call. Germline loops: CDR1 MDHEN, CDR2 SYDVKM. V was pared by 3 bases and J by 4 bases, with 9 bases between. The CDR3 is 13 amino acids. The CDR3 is CASSLRVGYGYTF. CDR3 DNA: TGTGCCAGCAGTTTGAGGGTCGGCTATGGCTACACCTTC.

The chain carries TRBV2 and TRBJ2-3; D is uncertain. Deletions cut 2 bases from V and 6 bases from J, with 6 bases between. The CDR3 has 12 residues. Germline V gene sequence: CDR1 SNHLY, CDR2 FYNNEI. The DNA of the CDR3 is TGTGCCAGCAGTGAACTGGAGGATACGCAGTATTTT. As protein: CASSELEDTQYF. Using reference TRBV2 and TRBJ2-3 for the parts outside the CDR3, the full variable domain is EPEVTQTPSHQVTQMGQEVILRCVPISNHLYFYWYRQILGQKVEFLVSFYNNEISEKSEIFDDQFSVERPDGSNFTLKIRSTKLEDSAMYFCASSELEDTQYFGPGTRLTVL.

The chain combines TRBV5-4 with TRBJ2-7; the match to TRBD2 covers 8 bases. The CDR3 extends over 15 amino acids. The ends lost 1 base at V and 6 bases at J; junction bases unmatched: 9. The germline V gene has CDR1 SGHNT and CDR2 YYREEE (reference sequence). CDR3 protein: CASSLPTNRGGEQYF. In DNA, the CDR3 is TGTGCCAGCAGCTTGCCGACCAACCGGGGGGGCGAGCAGTACTTC.

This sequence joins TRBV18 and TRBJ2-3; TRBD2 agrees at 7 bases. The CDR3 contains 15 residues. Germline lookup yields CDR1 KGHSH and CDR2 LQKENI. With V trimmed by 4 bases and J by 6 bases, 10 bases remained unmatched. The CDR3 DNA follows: TGTGCCAGCTCACGAGGTGGGGAGGGACTGGATACGCAGTATTTT. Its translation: CASSRGGEGLDTQYF.

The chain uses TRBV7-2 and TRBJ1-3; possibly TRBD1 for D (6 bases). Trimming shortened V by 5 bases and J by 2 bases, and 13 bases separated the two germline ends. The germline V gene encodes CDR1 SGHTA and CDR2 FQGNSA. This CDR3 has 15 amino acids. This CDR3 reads CASSIQGRTGNTIYF. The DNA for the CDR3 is TGTGCCAGCAGCATACAGGGTCGGACTGGAAACACCATATATTTT.

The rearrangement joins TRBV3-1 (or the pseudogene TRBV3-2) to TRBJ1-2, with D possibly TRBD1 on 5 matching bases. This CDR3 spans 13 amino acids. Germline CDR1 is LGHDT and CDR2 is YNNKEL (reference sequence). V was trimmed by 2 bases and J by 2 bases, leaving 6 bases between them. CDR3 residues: CASSQRGNYGYTF. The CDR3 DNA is TGTGCCAGCAGCCAACGGGGGAACTATGGCTACACCTTC.

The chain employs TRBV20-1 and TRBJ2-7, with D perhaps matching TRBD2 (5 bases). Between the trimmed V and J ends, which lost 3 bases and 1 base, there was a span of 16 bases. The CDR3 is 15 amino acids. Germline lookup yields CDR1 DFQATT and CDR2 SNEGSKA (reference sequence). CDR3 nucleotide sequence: TGCAGTGCTAGTTTGAGGGTACGGCAGTCCTACGAGCAGTACTTC. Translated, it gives CSASLRVRQSYEQYF.

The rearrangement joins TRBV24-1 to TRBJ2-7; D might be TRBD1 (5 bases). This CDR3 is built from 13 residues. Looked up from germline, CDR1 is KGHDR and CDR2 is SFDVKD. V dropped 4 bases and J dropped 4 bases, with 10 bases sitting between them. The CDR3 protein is CATSDIDSYEQYF. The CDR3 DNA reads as TGTGCCACCAGTGACATAGACAGTTACGAGCAGTACTTC.